This T cell receptor beta chain derives from a study of shared clonotypes between healthy human individuals. Study context: Contributing individuals were a couple of females and a few males aged 18 to 49. Used for every donor were three CD4 naive, three CD4 memory, two CD8 naive and one CD8 memory plate.

A word on this clone: The same CDR3 arises from other DNA sequences in this sample as well.

CDR1 and CDR2 (germline): LNHNV, YYDKDF (reference sequence). The V segment lost 3 bases and the J segment 0 bases; nucleotides outside the gene matches: 2. The CDR3 totals 14 residues. Repertoires were generated with immunoSEQ multiplex PCR, while TCRdb's copy carries only in-frame clones and drops some. Counted here are 2 million to 2.5 million clones, over 85% occurring once; the ten biggest clones make up roughly 0.36%. The TCR originated in a man between 18 and 35 years old in good health. Some clones in this sample may be carry-over from other donors' samples. The J gene is TRBJ2-7, the V gene TRBV15, with 7 nucleotides matching TRBD2. The specimen was naive CD4+ T cells from PBMCs. Documented subset: CD45RA+ positively selected. The CDR3 spells CATSRGGDSYEQYF. The CDR3 coding sequence is TGTGCCACCAGCAGGGGAGGGGACTCCTACGAGCAGTACTTC.